The clone carrying this T cell receptor beta chain was seen a few times. Its antigen is not identified. The data were taken from a study of T-cell memory formation after mild COVID-19. Study as a whole: TCR clusters were mostly confined to one donor each.

Overall study findings and caveats: Whether day 37 second-wave clones are SARS-CoV-2-specific was not confirmed. CD4+ contracting clones lay mainly in CM and EM, CD8+ ones in EMRA.

The CDR3 contains 13 residues. Germline V CDR1 and CDR2: SGHDT, YYEEEE. V shed 4 bases, J shed 7 bases, and the junction held 5 bases outside the gene matches. UMIs and sample barcodes were carried by the TCR alpha and TCR beta cDNA libraries that 5'RACE produced using constant-segment primers. Each CDR3 protein is one row after TCRdb ran MiXCR on the 5' RACE reads. The sample lists fewer than 250,000 distinct CDR3 sequences; over 9.5% were seen once. The receptor's source is a man between 18 and 35 years old who had mild COVID-19 (a few samples of this study predate the infection). Cell type and time point are not known. Sequenced: PBMCs or a T cell subset sorted from them (not recorded which). The chain couples TRBV5-6 to TRBJ2-3; 8 bases align to TRBD2. The CDR3 nucleotides are TGTGCCAGCAGCCCGGGGGGGCGAAATACGCAGTATTTT. This gives the protein CASSPGGRNTQYF.